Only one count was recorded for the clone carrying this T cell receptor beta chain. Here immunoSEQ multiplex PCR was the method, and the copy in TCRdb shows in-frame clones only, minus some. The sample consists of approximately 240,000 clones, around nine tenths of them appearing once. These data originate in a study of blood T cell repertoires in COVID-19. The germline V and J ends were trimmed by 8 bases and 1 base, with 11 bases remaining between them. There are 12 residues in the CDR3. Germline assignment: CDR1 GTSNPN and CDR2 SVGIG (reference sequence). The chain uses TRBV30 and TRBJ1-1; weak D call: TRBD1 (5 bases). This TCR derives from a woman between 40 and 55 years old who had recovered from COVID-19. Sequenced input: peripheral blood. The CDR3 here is CAGNRRNTEAFF. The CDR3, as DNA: TGTGCCGGTAACAGGCGGAACACTGAAGCTTTCTTT.